This entry features one T cell receptor (beta chain) sequence. This specimen belongs to a study of control samples from healthy donors and cancer patients. CDR1 and CDR2 from the germline V gene are SEHNR and FQNEAQ (reference sequence). V shed 8 bases, J shed 5 bases, and the junction held 16 bases outside the gene matches. The CDR3 covers 17 residues. Data came from immunoSEQ multiplex PCR; TCRdb stores just in-frame clones and leaves some out. Here the sample spans roughly 120,000 clones, more than 70% being singletons. The TCR sequence derives from a man aged 45-65 years in good health. The chain carries TRBV7-9 and TRBJ2-5; 11 bases agree with TRBD1. Input material: blood. CDR3 sequence (DNA): TGTGCCAGCGGATCAAACGGACAGGGGGCGCGTATTGAGACCCAGTACTTC. Translating gives CASGSNGQGARIETQYF.